This T cell receptor (beta chain) originates from a study of blood T cell repertoires in COVID-19. Study information: Acute-phase and convalescent COVID-19 samples originated in the United States, Italy and Spain. Sources were T cells, B-cell-depleted T cells, or PBMCs; the material itself was cDNA or gDNA.

Sequencing used immunoSEQ multiplex PCR; TCRdb keeps in-frame clones, though not all of them. The data show roughly 200,000 clones, less than 80% seen once. Deletions cut 3 bases from V and 5 bases from J, with 8 bases between. The CDR3 sequence is 13 residues long. Per germline, CDR1 SGHTA and CDR2 FQGNSA. The TCR originated in a man aged 50 or older who had recovered from COVID-19. The chain carries TRBV7-2 and TRBJ1-3; the D gene is possibly TRBD1 (6 bases). Material: peripheral blood. The CDR3 coding sequence is TGTGCCAGCAGCTTCCGGGACAGAAACACCATATATTTT. This translates into CASSFRDRNTIYF. The full variable domain, its missing parts supplied by reference TRBV7-2 and TRBJ1-3, is GAGVSQSPSNKVTEKGKDVELRCDPISGHTALYWYRQSLGQGLEFLIYFQGNSAPDKSGLPSDRFSAERTGGSVSTLTIQRTQQEDSAVYLCASSFRDRNTIYFGEGSWLTVV.